This record covers a single T cell receptor beta chain. The antigen is undetermined. The library was built from roughly 400 ng RNA with molecular barcoded adaptors for alpha/delta and beta/gamma chains. TCRdb reprocessed the reads with MiXCR, giving one entry per CDR3 protein. The repertoire has roughly 82,000 distinct CDR3 sequences, roughly an eighth of them found once; the top ten carry approximately 15%. The data belong to a study of read filtering for tumor transcriptome and immune sequencing. Study-wide points: IR-seq and RNA-seq agreed better without single-read clonotypes.

CDR1 is SQVTM and CDR2 is ANQGSEA in the germline V gene. The CDR3 loop spans 12 amino acids. V was clipped by 0 bases and J by 4 bases, with 6 bases between them. This TCR was recovered from a donor aged 40 or over with multiple myeloma. The V gene is TRBV29-1, the J gene TRBJ1-2, with unresolved D. Sequences were obtained from a population of CD138-negative cells sorted from bone marrow. CDR3: CSVEEGGYGYTF. The CDR3 DNA sequence: TGCAGCGTTGAAGAGGGCGGCTATGGCTACACCTTC.